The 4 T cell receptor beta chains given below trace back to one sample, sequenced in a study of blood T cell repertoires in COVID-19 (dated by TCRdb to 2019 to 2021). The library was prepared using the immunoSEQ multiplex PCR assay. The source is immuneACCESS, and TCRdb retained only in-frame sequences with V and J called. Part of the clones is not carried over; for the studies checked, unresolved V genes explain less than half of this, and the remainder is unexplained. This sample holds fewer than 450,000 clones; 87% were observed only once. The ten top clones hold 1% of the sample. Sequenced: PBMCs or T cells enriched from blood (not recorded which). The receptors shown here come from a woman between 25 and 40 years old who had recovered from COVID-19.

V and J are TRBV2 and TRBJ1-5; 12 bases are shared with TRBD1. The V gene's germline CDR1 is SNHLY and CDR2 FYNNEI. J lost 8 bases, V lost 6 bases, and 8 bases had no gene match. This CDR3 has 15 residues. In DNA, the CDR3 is TGTGCCAGCAGCCCTGGGACAGGGGGCGTAGAGCCCCAGCATTTT. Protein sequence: CASSPGTGGVEPQHF. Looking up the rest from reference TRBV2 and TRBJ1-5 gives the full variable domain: EPEVTQTPSHQVTQMGQEVILRCVPISNHLYFYWYRQILGQKVEFLVSFYNNEISEKSEIFDDQFSVERPDGSNFTLKIRSTKLEDSAMYFCASSPGTGGVEPQHFGDGTRLSIL.

CDR3 coding DNA: TGTGCCAGCAGCACCCTGAACAGGGACAATGAGCAGTTCTTC. It specifies CASSTLNRDNEQFF. The rearrangement links TRBV7-2 to TRBJ2-1, with D possibly TRBD1 on 6 matching bases. CDR1 and CDR2 (germline): SGHTA, FQGNSA. There are 14 residues in the CDR3. Trimming removed 5 bases at V and 5 bases at J, with 13 bases between.

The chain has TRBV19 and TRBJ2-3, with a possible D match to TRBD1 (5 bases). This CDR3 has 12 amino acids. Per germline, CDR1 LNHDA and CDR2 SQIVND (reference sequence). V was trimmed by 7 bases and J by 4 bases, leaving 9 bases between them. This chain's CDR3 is CASKKGPDTQYF. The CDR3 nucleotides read TGTGCCAGTAAGAAGGGGCCAGATACGCAGTATTTT.

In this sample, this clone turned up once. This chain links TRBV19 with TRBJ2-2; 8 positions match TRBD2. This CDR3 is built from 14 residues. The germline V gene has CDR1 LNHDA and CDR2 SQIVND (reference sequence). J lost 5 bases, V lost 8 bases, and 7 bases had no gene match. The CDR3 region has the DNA TGTGCCAGTTCCGCGGGGGGAGGAACCGGGGAGCTGTTTTTT. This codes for CASSAGGGTGELFF.